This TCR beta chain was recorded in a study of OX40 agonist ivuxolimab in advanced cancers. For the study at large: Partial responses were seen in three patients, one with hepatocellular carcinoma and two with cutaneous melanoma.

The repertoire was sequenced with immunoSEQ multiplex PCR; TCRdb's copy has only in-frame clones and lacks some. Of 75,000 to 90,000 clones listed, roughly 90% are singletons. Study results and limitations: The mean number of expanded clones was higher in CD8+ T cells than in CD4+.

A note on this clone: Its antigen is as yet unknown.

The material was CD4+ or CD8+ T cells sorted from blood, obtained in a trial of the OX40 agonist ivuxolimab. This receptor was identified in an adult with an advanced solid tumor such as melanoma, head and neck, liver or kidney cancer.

CDR3 sequence reads: CASSDLTSGKSNEQFF. The CDR3 DNA follows: TGTGCCAGCAGTGACCTGACTAGCGGGAAATCCAATGAGCAGTTCTTC. J is TRBJ2-1 and V is TRBV6-4; TRBD2 matches at 11 bases. Trimming cost V 2 bases and J 6 bases; bases outside gene matches: 6. Germline V gene sequence: CDR1 MRHNA, CDR2 SNTAGT. CDR3 size: 16 residues.